These T cell receptor beta chains were read from a single sample in a study of T-cell reconstitution after alpha-beta-depleted transplantation in children. One entry per CDR3 protein, called by TCRdb with MiXCR from the PCR reads. This table holds nearly 350,000 distinct CDR3 sequences, 15% to 20% found once. Source: PBMCs, mostly from graft donor cells, taken 360 days after TCRalphabeta/CD19-depleted stem cell transplant. The receptors were gathered from a male patient aged 2-10 years who had a stem cell transplant for acute lymphoblastic leukemia, so the T cells may come from the graft donor. The CDR3 runs from the conserved cysteine through the conserved F or W. D genes are given only for firm matches. Rows may omit the clone size; those that give it use once, few, many or a size class.

v_gene	j_gene	d_gene	len	abundance	CDR3aa	CDR3nt
TRBV4-3	TRBJ2-1	.	17	many	CASSPEEGRHSYNEQFF	TGCGCCAGCAGCCCGGAGGAGGGCCGCCATTCCTACAATGAGCAGTTCTTC
TRBV3-1	TRBJ2-1	TRBD2	15	.	CASSQSGSLDNEQFF	TGTGCCAGCAGCCAGAGCGGGAGCCTCGACAATGAGCAGTTCTTC
TRBV13	TRBJ2-5	.	12	.	CASSAAEETQYF	TGTGCCAGCAGCGCAGCTGAAGAGACCCAGTACTTC
TRBV12-3/TRBV12-4	TRBJ1-5	.	13	few	CASSLTKNQPQHF	TGTGCCAGCAGTTTAACAAAAAATCAGCCCCAGCATTTT
TRBV12-5	TRBJ2-1	TRBD2	15	few	CASGLGLAGHNEQFF	TGTGCTAGTGGCTTGGGACTAGCCGGCCACAATGAGCAGTTCTTC
TRBV4-1	TRBJ2-1	.	18	many	CASSQDILSGAIKNEQFF	TGCGCCAGCAGCCAAGATATTTTATCGGGCGCGATCAAAAATGAGCAGTTCTTC
TRBV28	TRBJ1-5	.	17	.	CASSPGQGAGRYQPQHF	TGTGCCAGCAGTCCCGGGCAGGGCGCCGGGAGATATCAGCCCCAGCATTTT
TRBV5-1	TRBJ1-4	TRBD1	16	.	CASSPGTGAPNEKLFF	TGCGCCAGCAGCCCCGGGACAGGGGCCCCGAATGAAAAACTGTTTTTT
TRBV10-3	TRBJ2-3	.	16	many	CAISESQGGFTDTQYF	TGTGCCATCAGTGAGTCCCAGGGGGGGTTCACAGATACGCAGTATTTT
TRBV20-1	TRBJ2-2	.	13	many	CSARTRETGELFF	TGCAGTGCTAGAACCAGGGAAACCGGGGAGCTGTTTTTT
TRBV30	TRBJ1-1	.	14	.	CAWGERWGRTEAFF	TGTGCCTGGGGGGAGCGGTGGGGAAGGACTGAAGCTTTCTTT
TRBV7-3	TRBJ2-3	TRBD2	16	few	CASSSTTSGSTDTQYF	TGTGCCAGCAGCTCGACTACTAGCGGGAGCACAGATACGCAGTATTTT
TRBV28	TRBJ1-4	TRBD1	13	few	CASSLQGAEKLFF	TGTGCCAGCAGTCTCCAGGGGGCAGAAAAACTGTTTTTT
TRBV29-1	TRBJ1-1	.	13	many	CSVAGTLNTEAFF	TGCAGCGTAGCCGGGACACTGAACACTGAAGCTTTCTTT
TRBV5-1	TRBJ2-1	.	14	many	CASSLLSGYNEQFF	TGCGCCAGCAGCTTGCTTAGCGGCTACAATGAGCAGTTCTTC
TRBV12-3/TRBV12-4	TRBJ2-7	TRBD1	16	.	CASSLAGTGLPYEQYF	TGTGCCAGCAGTCTAGCAGGGACAGGGCTTCCGTACGAGCAGTACTTC
TRBV12-3/TRBV12-4	TRBJ1-1	TRBD1	14	.	CASSRGQVNTEAFF	TGTGCCAGCAGTCGCGGACAGGTGAACACTGAAGCTTTCTTT
TRBV20-1	TRBJ1-1	TRBD1	14	many	CSAITWTGNTEAFF	TGCAGTGCTATTACCTGGACAGGGAACACTGAAGCTTTCTTT
TRBV9	TRBJ2-3	.	14	.	CASSEDGRTDTQYF	TGTGCCAGCAGCGAGGACGGGCGGACAGATACGCAGTATTTT
TRBV5-1	TRBJ2-1	.	17	few	CASRLNLGSSSYNEQFF	TGCGCCAGCAGGTTGAATCTCGGGAGCTCTTCCTACAATGAGCAGTTCTTC
TRBV10-2	TRBJ2-3	TRBD2	17	few	CASSGGPAGGRPDTQYF	TGCGCCAGCAGTGGGGGCCCAGCGGGAGGTCGCCCAGATACGCAGTATTTT
TRBV20-1	TRBJ1-2	.	10	few	CSAGWGGYTF	TGCAGTGCAGGGTGGGGTGGCTACACCTTC
TRBV5-5	TRBJ1-6	TRBD1	15	many	CASSLEGARYSPLHF	TGTGCCAGCAGCTTGGAGGGGGCGAGGTATTCACCCCTCCACTTT
TRBV4-1	TRBJ2-3	.	15	few	CASSHGEAGTDTQYF	TGCGCCAGCAGCCACGGGGAAGCGGGCACAGATACGCAGTATTTT
TRBV20-1	TRBJ1-4	.	12	.	CSAARDGEKLFF	TGCAGTGCAGCAAGGGATGGGGAAAAACTGTTTTTT
TRBV4-3	TRBJ1-2	TRBD1	15	.	CASSRAQGASYGYTF	TGCGCCAGCAGCCGAGCACAGGGGGCAAGCTATGGCTACACCTTC
TRBV4-3	TRBJ2-3	TRBD1	15	many	CASSLQGASEDTQYF	TGCGCCAGCAGCCTCCAGGGGGCGTCGGAAGATACGCAGTATTTT
TRBV28	TRBJ2-1	TRBD2	17	many	CASSYPHSGGSYNEQFF	TGTGCCAGCAGTTACCCTCATAGCGGGGGTTCCTACAATGAGCAGTTCTTC
TRBV21-1	TRBJ1-4	.	12	many	CASSKGGQGGRF	TGTGCCAGCAGCAAAGGCGGACAGGGTGGGCGTTTT
TRBV9	TRBJ2-1	TRBD1	15	many	CASSVGTGRTIEQFF	TGTGCCAGCAGCGTCGGGACAGGGCGTACGATTGAGCAGTTCTTC
TRBV7-9	TRBJ2-7	TRBD1	15	.	CASSSPGTALYEQYF	TGTGCCAGCAGCTCTCCCGGGACAGCGTTATACGAGCAGTACTTC
TRBV15	TRBJ2-3	.	17	few	CATSRDREVPSTDTQYF	TGTGCCACCAGCAGAGATCGGGAAGTGCCTAGCACAGATACGCAGTATTTT
TRBV29-1	TRBJ2-5	TRBD1	20	few	CSVDKGAWDRVFATQETQYF	TGCAGCGTTGATAAGGGGGCCTGGGACAGGGTGTTTGCTACCCAAGAGACCCAGTACTTC
TRBV12-3/TRBV12-4	TRBJ2-1	TRBD2	15	many	CASLAGEGTYNEQFF	TGTGCCAGCCTGGCGGGAGAGGGTACCTACAATGAGCAGTTCTTC
TRBV12-3/TRBV12-4	TRBJ2-7	TRBD2	17	few	CASSSQPGLAGTYEQYF	TGTGCCAGCAGCTCACAGCCGGGACTAGCGGGTACCTACGAGCAGTACTTC
TRBV12-5	TRBJ2-3	.	13	few	CASGSPGTDTQYF	TGTGCTAGTGGTTCACCAGGGACAGATACGCAGTATTTT
TRBV7-8	TRBJ2-2	TRBD1	16	few	CASSLWTGGADGELFF	TGTGCCAGCAGCCTCTGGACAGGGGGCGCCGACGGGGAGCTGTTTTTT
TRBV12-3/TRBV12-4	TRBJ2-4	.	14	many	CASSLRGQKNIQYF	TGTGCCAGCAGTTTAAGGGGACAAAAAAACATTCAGTACTTC
TRBV7-2	TRBJ2-7	TRBD2	16	few	CASSLSPGLGAYEQYF	TGTGCCAGCAGCTTATCTCCGGGACTAGGTGCCTACGAGCAGTACTTC
TRBV11-2	TRBJ2-1	TRBD2	18	few	CASSLDPIVQRGYNEQFF	TGTGCCAGCAGCTTAGATCCAATTGTACAGCGGGGATACAATGAGCAGTTCTTC
TRBV15	TRBJ2-7	.	15	few	CATSMSIAASYEQYF	TGTGCCACCAGCATGTCTATAGCGGCCTCCTACGAGCAGTACTTC
TRBV10-3	TRBJ2-2	TRBD1	14	.	CAIRGQFTTGELFF	TGTGCCATCAGGGGACAGTTTACCACCGGGGAGCTGTTTTTT
TRBV4-3	TRBJ2-7	.	15	.	CASSQDRTAGDEQYF	TGCGCCAGCAGCCAAGACCGGACAGCTGGAGACGAGCAGTACTTC